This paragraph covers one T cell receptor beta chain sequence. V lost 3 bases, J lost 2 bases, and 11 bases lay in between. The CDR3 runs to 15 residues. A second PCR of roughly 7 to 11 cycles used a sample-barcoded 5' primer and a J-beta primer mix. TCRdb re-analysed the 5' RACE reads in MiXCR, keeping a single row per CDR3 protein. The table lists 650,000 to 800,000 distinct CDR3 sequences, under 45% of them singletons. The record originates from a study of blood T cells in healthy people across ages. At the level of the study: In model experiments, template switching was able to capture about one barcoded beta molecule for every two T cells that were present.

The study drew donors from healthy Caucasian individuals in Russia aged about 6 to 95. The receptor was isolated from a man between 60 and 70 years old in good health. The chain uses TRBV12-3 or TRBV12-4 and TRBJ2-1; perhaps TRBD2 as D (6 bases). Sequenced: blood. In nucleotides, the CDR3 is TGTGCCAGCAGTTTCCGGGACTCGCCCTACAATGAGCAGTTCTTC. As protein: CASSFRDSPYNEQFF.